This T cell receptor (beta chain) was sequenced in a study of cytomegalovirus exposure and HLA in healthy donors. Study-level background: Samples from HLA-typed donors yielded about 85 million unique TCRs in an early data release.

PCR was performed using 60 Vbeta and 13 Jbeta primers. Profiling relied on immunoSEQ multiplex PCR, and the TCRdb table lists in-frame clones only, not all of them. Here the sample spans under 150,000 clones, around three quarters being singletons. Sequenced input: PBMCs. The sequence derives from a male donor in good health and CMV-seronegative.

The DNA for the CDR3 is TGTGCCAGCAGCTTAGGGACTAGCGTCCCGCCTAATCCTCATCAACGCACAGATACGCAGTATTTT. Translation gives CASSLGTSVPPNPHQRTDTQYF. The rearrangement links TRBV7-6 to TRBJ2-3; TRBD2 matches 9 bases. In germline, CDR1 is SGHVS, CDR2 FNYEAQ. The CDR3 has 22 amino acids. Trimming took 1 base from V and 1 from J; bases not matched to a gene: 21.